This T cell receptor (beta chain) was retrieved from a study of early T cells in non-severe SARS-CoV-2 infection (dated by TCRdb to the early 2020s). Background on the whole study: Because TCR sequencing was done on bulk RNA from unsorted whole blood, the alpha and beta chains could not be paired.

The germline V gene supplies CDR1 KGHDR and CDR2 SFDVKD. Trimming accounts for 4 bases at V and 10 bases at J, while the number of junction bases matched to no gene is 6. The CDR3 numbers 15 residues from cysteine through phenylalanine. Only the CDR3 part of the read is kept: 45 bases, read in frame from the first base. The library came from 5' RACE. The reads were generated on a NextSeq 500. In the TCR library protocol, unique molecular identifiers were attached to individual cDNA molecules to correct for PCR bias and sequencing error. Sequencing covered both TCR alpha and beta chains, and within each sample the abundances of alpha and beta sequences were tightly co-correlated. The published analysis was carried out like this. Decombinator V4 was used to annotate the V gene, J gene and CDR3 of the TCR sequences. TCRs were defined as expanded if a significant change between any two time points was detected under a Poisson model with p below 0.0001. TCR abundances were normalised to the total number of TCRs sequenced in each sample and reported as counts per million. TRAV1-2 paired with TRAJ12, TRAJ20 or TRAJ33 defined MAIT TCRs, while TRAV10 paired with TRAJ18 defined iNKT TCRs. VDJdb, accessed on 1 November 2021, was searched for TCRs annotated for CMV, EBV and SARS-CoV-2, and TCRs annotated for more than one antigen were excluded. TCRdb applied fastp at Q25 and MiXCR to the public reads, then kept only in-frame beta chains. Every CDR3 protein is listed once, alongside the most common genes and DNA of its rows. TCRdb, rather than the study authors, made the V and J calls. This sample comprises about 61,000 distinct CDR3 sequences, 9.5% to 14% of them detected only once. The top ten constitute over 1.5% of the sample.

Findings and caveats that apply to the study as a whole: VDJdb matching was skewed toward anti-spike CD8 responses, so virus-specific expansions were likely underestimated and private and CD4 specificities were missed.

A case-control design nested within a healthcare worker cohort in London, UK, was used, with weekly nasopharyngeal swab PCR tests and blood sampling performed. Between 23 and 31 March 2020, the week of the UK lockdown, healthcare workers were enrolled and then followed up weekly for as long as 16 weeks. This clonotype was counted at least ten times. Its antigen is unknown. No much larger clone exists at a distance of one base, and base qualities are not known. In this chain, TRBV24-1 is recombined with TRBJ2-1; 13 central bases correspond to TRBD2. This sequence was found in an adult who was a healthcare worker with PCR-confirmed SARS-CoV-2 infection or an uninfected control (not recorded which). Sequenced: whole blood. The CDR3 loop reads CATSDGTSGVREQFF. DNA sequence: TGTGCCACCAGTGACGGGACTAGCGGGGTTCGGGAGCAGTTCTTC.